These T cell receptor beta chains were read from a single sample in a study of T cells in Graves' hyperthyroidism and ophthalmopathy. MiXCR, run by TCRdb on the multiplex PCR reads, gives a single entry per CDR3 protein. The sample contains hundreds of thousands of distinct CDR3 sequences, about 16% of which appear only once. Sequencing was carried out using blood. All receptors come from a woman between 40 and 50 years old with Graves' ophthalmopathy. CDR3s include the opening cysteine and the closing phenylalanine or tryptophan. D genes are given only for firm matches. Clone size is not always given. Where it is, it says once, few, many or a class for expanded clones.

cdr3_aa: CASSLTGNNYGYTF
cdr3_nt: TGTGCCAGCAGCTTAACCGGGAACAACTATGGCTACACCTTC
clone_size: many
v_call: TRBV7-2
d_call: .
j_call: TRBJ1-2

cdr3_aa: CASSYHRGQGDTQYF
cdr3_nt: TGTGCCAGCAGTTATCACAGGGGGCAAGGAGATACGCAGTATTTT
clone_size: many
v_call: TRBV27
d_call: TRBD1
j_call: TRBJ2-3

cdr3_aa: CATTKITGGTEAFF
cdr3_nt: TGTGCCACCACAAAAATCACAGGGGGCACTGAAGCTTTCTTT
clone_size: many
v_call: TRBV2
d_call: TRBD1
j_call: TRBJ1-1

cdr3_aa: CASSINRDRDQPQHF
cdr3_nt: TGTGCCAGTAGTATCAACCGGGACCGAGATCAGCCCCAGCATTTT
clone_size: few
v_call: TRBV19
d_call: .
j_call: TRBJ1-5

cdr3_aa: CASTSAWNEQFF
cdr3_nt: TGTGCCAGCACCAGCGCGTGGAATGAGCAGTTCTTC
clone_size: few
v_call: TRBV6-1
d_call: .
j_call: TRBJ2-1

cdr3_aa: CAWGRYRVETQYF
cdr3_nt: TGTGCCTGGGGTCGCTACAGGGTAGAGACCCAGTACTTC
clone_size: few
v_call: TRBV30
d_call: .
j_call: TRBJ2-5

cdr3_aa: CASSPTSGLLSFTDTQYF
cdr3_nt: TGTGCCAGCAGTCCCACTAGTGGGCTCCTATCTTTCACAGATACGCAGTATTTT
clone_size: many
v_call: TRBV2
d_call: .
j_call: TRBJ2-3

cdr3_aa: CASSESTGVDGYTF
cdr3_nt: TGTGCCAGCAGTGAGTCGACAGGGGTAGATGGCTACACCTTC
clone_size: .
v_call: TRBV6-1
d_call: TRBD1
j_call: TRBJ1-2

cdr3_aa: CASSIGGSAYNEQFF
cdr3_nt: TGTGCCAGTAGTATAGGCGGGAGCGCCTACAATGAGCAGTTCTTC
clone_size: .
v_call: TRBV19
d_call: TRBD2
j_call: TRBJ2-1

cdr3_aa: CASSRAGGGYNEQFF
cdr3_nt: TGCGCCAGCAGCAGGGCGGGGGGGGGCTACAATGAGCAGTTCTTC
clone_size: .
v_call: TRBV5-1
d_call: TRBD2
j_call: TRBJ2-1

cdr3_aa: CASSGLGSKTQYF
cdr3_nt: TGTGCCAGTAGTGGATTGGGTTCAAAGACCCAGTACTTC
clone_size: .
v_call: TRBV19
d_call: .
j_call: TRBJ2-5

cdr3_aa: CSARAIAGGPGYNEQFF
cdr3_nt: TGCAGTGCTAGGGCCATAGCGGGAGGGCCGGGCTACAATGAGCAGTTCTTC
clone_size: many
v_call: TRBV20-1
d_call: TRBD2
j_call: TRBJ2-1

cdr3_aa: CSVVGGVSYNEQFF
cdr3_nt: TGCAGCGTTGTGGGGGGGGTCTCCTACAATGAGCAGTTCTTC
clone_size: once
v_call: TRBV29-1
d_call: TRBD2
j_call: TRBJ2-1

cdr3_aa: CSAAPGGVPGTGDYGYTF
cdr3_nt: TGCAGTGCTGCCCCCGGGGGAGTTCCGGGGACCGGAGACTATGGCTACACCTTC
clone_size: .
v_call: TRBV20-1
d_call: .
j_call: TRBJ1-2

cdr3_aa: CASSSIGGYGYTF
cdr3_nt: TGTGCCAGCAGCTCTATAGGGGGGTATGGCTACACCTTC
clone_size: .
v_call: TRBV7-3
d_call: .
j_call: TRBJ1-2

cdr3_aa: CASTLRGGSGEQFF
cdr3_nt: TGTGCCAGCACACTGCGGGGCGGGAGCGGTGAGCAGTTCTTC
clone_size: many
v_call: TRBV28
d_call: TRBD2
j_call: TRBJ2-1

cdr3_aa: CASSSGQGRDGYEQYF
cdr3_nt: TGTGCCAGCAGCTCGGGACAGGGACGGGATGGGTACGAGCAGTACTTC
clone_size: many
v_call: TRBV7-9
d_call: TRBD1
j_call: TRBJ2-7

cdr3_aa: CASSVSGTGETGELFF
cdr3_nt: TGTGCCAGCAGCGTCTCGGGGACAGGGGAGACCGGGGAGCTGTTTTTT
clone_size: few
v_call: TRBV7-6
d_call: TRBD1
j_call: TRBJ2-2

cdr3_aa: CASSLGQGPLVAFF
cdr3_nt: TGTGCCAGCAGCTTGGGCCAGGGGCCGCTTGTAGCTTTCTTT
clone_size: .
v_call: TRBV5-5
d_call: .
j_call: TRBJ1-1

cdr3_aa: CASRRVSYEQYF
cdr3_nt: TGTGCCAGCAGACGGGTGAGCTACGAGCAGTACTTC
clone_size: many
v_call: TRBV2
d_call: .
j_call: TRBJ2-7

cdr3_aa: CASWRRSSYEQYF
cdr3_nt: TGTGCCAGCTGGCGGAGGAGCTCCTACGAGCAGTACTTC
clone_size: .
v_call: TRBV6-1
d_call: .
j_call: TRBJ2-7

cdr3_aa: CSAKRPGGDEKLFF
cdr3_nt: TGCAGTGCTAAACGACCCGGGGGAGATGAAAAACTGTTTTTT
clone_size: .
v_call: TRBV20-1
d_call: .
j_call: TRBJ1-4

cdr3_aa: CASTTGTGNTEAFF
cdr3_nt: TGTGCCAGCACCACCGGGACAGGGAACACTGAAGCTTTCTTT
clone_size: many
v_call: TRBV6-1
d_call: TRBD1
j_call: TRBJ1-1

cdr3_aa: CATSDRDRTGELFF
cdr3_nt: TGTGCCACCAGCGACAGGGATAGGACCGGGGAGCTGTTTTTT
clone_size: few
v_call: TRBV15
d_call: TRBD1
j_call: TRBJ2-2

cdr3_aa: CASSLASSGKTYEQYF
cdr3_nt: TGTGCCAGCAGTTTAGCGTCTAGCGGGAAGACCTACGAGCAGTACTTC
clone_size: few
v_call: TRBV27
d_call: TRBD2
j_call: TRBJ2-7

cdr3_aa: CSVAPPGETQYF
cdr3_nt: TGCAGCGTGGCCCCACCGGGGGAGACCCAGTACTTC
clone_size: many
v_call: TRBV29-1
d_call: .
j_call: TRBJ2-5

cdr3_aa: CASSRSGLAGKKQFF
cdr3_nt: TGTGCCAGCAGCCGGTCCGGACTAGCGGGTAAAAAGCAGTTCTTC
clone_size: few
v_call: TRBV5-6
d_call: TRBD2
j_call: TRBJ2-1

cdr3_aa: CASSHRDFDYNEQFF
cdr3_nt: TGTGCCAGCAGCCACCGGGACTTTGACTACAATGAGCAGTTCTTC
clone_size: many
v_call: TRBV6-1
d_call: .
j_call: TRBJ2-1

cdr3_aa: CASSPGLAGETQYF
cdr3_nt: TGTGCCAGCTCACCGGGACTAGCGGGAGAGACCCAGTACTTC
clone_size: many
v_call: TRBV5-1
d_call: TRBD2
j_call: TRBJ2-5

cdr3_aa: CASSLGIRGSYNEQFF
cdr3_nt: TGCGCCAGCAGCTTGGGAATCAGGGGCTCCTACAATGAGCAGTTCTTC
clone_size: many
v_call: TRBV5-1
d_call: .
j_call: TRBJ2-1

cdr3_aa: CASTTLGTDTQYF
cdr3_nt: TGTGCCAGCACCACATTGGGTACAGATACGCAGTATTTT
clone_size: many
v_call: TRBV3-1
d_call: .
j_call: TRBJ2-3

cdr3_aa: CASSQGQGGSYEQYF
cdr3_nt: TGTGCCAGCAGTCAGGGGCAGGGGGGATCCTACGAGCAGTACTTC
clone_size: many
v_call: TRBV28
d_call: .
j_call: TRBJ2-7

cdr3_aa: CSALRSVNTEAFF
cdr3_nt: TGCAGCGCCCTGAGGAGCGTGAACACTGAAGCTTTCTTT
clone_size: .
v_call: TRBV29-1
d_call: .
j_call: TRBJ1-1

cdr3_aa: CASSESGGGQYNEQFF
cdr3_nt: TGTGCCAGCAGTGAAAGCGGTGGGGGACAGTACAATGAGCAGTTCTTC
clone_size: many
v_call: TRBV6-1
d_call: TRBD1
j_call: TRBJ2-1

cdr3_aa: CASTLERGFFPQHF
cdr3_nt: TGTGCCAGCACATTGGAGAGGGGCTTTTTTCCCCAGCATTTT
clone_size: .
v_call: TRBV28
d_call: .
j_call: TRBJ1-5

cdr3_aa: CASSFPGENTGELFF
cdr3_nt: TGTGCCAGCAGCTTCCCAGGCGAGAACACCGGGGAGCTGTTTTTT
clone_size: .
v_call: TRBV7-2
d_call: .
j_call: TRBJ2-2

cdr3_aa: CASHWGGMAGELFF
cdr3_nt: TGTGCCAGCCACTGGGGGGGGATGGCCGGGGAGCTGTTTTTT
clone_size: .
v_call: TRBV12-3/TRBV12-4
d_call: TRBD2
j_call: TRBJ2-2

cdr3_aa: CASSLVGAMNTEAFF
cdr3_nt: TGTGCCAGCAGCTTAGTGGGGGCCATGAACACTGAAGCTTTCTTT
clone_size: few
v_call: TRBV7-2
d_call: .
j_call: TRBJ1-1

cdr3_aa: CASSPRPGGSTDTQYF
cdr3_nt: TGTGCCAGCAGCCCCCGACCGGGCGGGAGCACAGATACGCAGTATTTT
clone_size: many
v_call: TRBV9
d_call: .
j_call: TRBJ2-3

cdr3_aa: CASSPGDRHGYTF
cdr3_nt: TGTGCCAGCTCACCAGGGGACAGACATGGCTACACCTTC
clone_size: many
v_call: TRBV18
d_call: TRBD1
j_call: TRBJ1-2

cdr3_aa: CASSFVSSVLSGQYF
cdr3_nt: TGTGCCAGCAGTTTTGTGTCTAGCGTACTTAGTGGGCAGTACTTC
clone_size: many
v_call: TRBV28
d_call: .
j_call: TRBJ2-7

cdr3_aa: CASRHLAGELFF
cdr3_nt: TGTGCCAGCCGCCACCTTGCCGGGGAGCTGTTTTTT
clone_size: few
v_call: TRBV3-1
d_call: .
j_call: TRBJ2-2

cdr3_aa: CATGAGGLQNYGYTF
cdr3_nt: TGTGCCACCGGGGCAGGGGGCCTCCAAAACTATGGCTACACCTTC
clone_size: .
v_call: TRBV6-1
d_call: TRBD1
j_call: TRBJ1-2